This record looks at one T cell receptor beta chain sequence and its context. The data originate from a study of blood T cell repertoires in COVID-19. Study-level information: Acute and convalescent COVID-19 specimens originated in the United States, Italy and Spain.

Germline V lookup: CDR1 LNHDA, CDR2 SQIVND (reference sequence). This CDR3 is built from 13 residues. The V gene end was trimmed by 7 bases and the J gene end by 5 bases; junction bases not matched to a gene: 4. Per the authors' pipeline: Quantification of nucleated cells was approximated via reference gene primer amplification. Method: immunoSEQ multiplex PCR; TCRdb's copy keeps in-frame clones and lacks some. V and J calls and clone size are copied from that table; D and trimming were computed from the DNA. The sample has about 98,000 clones, roughly 87% seen once. Sequenced material: peripheral blood. V is TRBV19 and J is TRBJ2-5, with 10 bases lining up with TRBD1. The source is a man at least 80 years old with acute or convalescent COVID-19. Written as DNA, the CDR3 is TGTGCCAGTACGACAGGGGGCTTGGAGACCCAGTACTTC. It translates to CASTTGGLETQYF.